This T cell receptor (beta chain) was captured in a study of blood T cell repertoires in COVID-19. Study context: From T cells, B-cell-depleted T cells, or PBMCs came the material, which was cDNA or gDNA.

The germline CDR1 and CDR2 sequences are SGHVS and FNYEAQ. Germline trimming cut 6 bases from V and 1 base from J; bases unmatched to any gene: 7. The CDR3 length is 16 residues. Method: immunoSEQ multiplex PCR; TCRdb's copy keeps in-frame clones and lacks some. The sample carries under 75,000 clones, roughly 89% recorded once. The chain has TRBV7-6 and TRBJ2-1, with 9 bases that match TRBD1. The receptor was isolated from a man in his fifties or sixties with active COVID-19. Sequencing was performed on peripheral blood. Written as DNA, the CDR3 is TGTGCCAGCAGACCCCGGACAGGGGATTCCTACAATGAGCAGTTCTTC. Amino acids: CASRPRTGDSYNEQFF.